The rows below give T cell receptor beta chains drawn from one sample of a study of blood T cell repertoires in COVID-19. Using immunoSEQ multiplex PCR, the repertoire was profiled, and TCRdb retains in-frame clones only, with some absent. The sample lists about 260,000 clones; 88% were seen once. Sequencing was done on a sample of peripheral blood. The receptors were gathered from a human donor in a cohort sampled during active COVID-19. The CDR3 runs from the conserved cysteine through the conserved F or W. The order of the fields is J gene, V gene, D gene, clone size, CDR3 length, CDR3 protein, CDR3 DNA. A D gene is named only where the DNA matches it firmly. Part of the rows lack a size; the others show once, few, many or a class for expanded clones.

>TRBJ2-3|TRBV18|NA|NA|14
CASSYSRDTDTQYF
TGTGCCAGCTCTTATAGCAGAGACACAGATACGCAGTATTTT
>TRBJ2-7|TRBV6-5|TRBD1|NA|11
CASIQGQYVHF
TGTGCCAGCATTCAGGGACAGTACGTACACTTC
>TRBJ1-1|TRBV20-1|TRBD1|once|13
CSASGQGGTEAFF
TGCAGTGCTAGTGGGCAGGGGGGCACTGAAGCTTTCTTT
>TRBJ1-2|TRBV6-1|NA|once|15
CASSEDSGGAYGYTF
TGTGCCAGCAGTGAGGACTCCGGGGGGGCGTATGGCTACACCTTC
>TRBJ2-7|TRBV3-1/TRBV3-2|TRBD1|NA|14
CASSPRQGAGEQYF
TGTGCCAGCAGCCCCCGTCAGGGGGCGGGCGAGCAGTACTTC
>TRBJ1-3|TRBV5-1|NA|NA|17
CASSLANPPGPGNTIYF
TGCGCCAGCAGCTTGGCGAATCCGCCGGGTCCTGGAAACACCATATATTTT
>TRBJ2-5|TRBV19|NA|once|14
CASSWGPGQETQYF
TGTGCCAGTAGTTGGGGGCCCGGCCAAGAGACCCAGTACTTC
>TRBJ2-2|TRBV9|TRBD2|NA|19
CASSVGLKGASGQTGELFF
TGTGCCAGCAGCGTAGGGCTGAAAGGGGCTAGCGGGCAAACCGGGGAGCTGTTTTTT
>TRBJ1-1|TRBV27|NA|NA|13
CASARGLNTEAFF
TGTGCCAGCGCCCGCGGGTTGAACACTGAAGCTTTCTTT
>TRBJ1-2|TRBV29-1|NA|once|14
CSVVLGDSPYGYTF
TGCAGCGTTGTCTTAGGAGACAGTCCCTATGGCTACACCTTC
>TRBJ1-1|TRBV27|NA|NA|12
CSAGRSNTEAFF
TGCTCCGCGGGACGCTCTAACACTGAAGCTTTCTTT
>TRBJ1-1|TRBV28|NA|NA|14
CATAPRGDSDEAFF
TGTGCCACCGCCCCGCGGGGGGACTCCGATGAAGCTTTCTTT
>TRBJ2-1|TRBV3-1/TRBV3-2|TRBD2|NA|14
CASSQGTSGGFQFF
TGTGCCAGCAGCCAAGGGACTAGCGGGGGGTTCCAGTTCTTC
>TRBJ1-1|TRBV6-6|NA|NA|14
CASSRLETNTEAFF
TGTGCCAGCAGCCGCCTAGAAACGAACACTGAAGCTTTCTTT
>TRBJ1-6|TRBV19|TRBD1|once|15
CASTTGTGFDSPLHF
TGTGCCAGTACTACCGGGACAGGGTTCGATTCACCCCTCCACTTT
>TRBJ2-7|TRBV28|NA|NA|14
CASTSGGREHEQYF
TGTGCCAGCACCTCTGGGGGCAGGGAACACGAGCAGTACTTC
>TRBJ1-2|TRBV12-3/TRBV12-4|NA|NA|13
CASSLESSGGYTF
TGTGCCAGCAGTTTAGAAAGTTCAGGTGGCTACACCTTC
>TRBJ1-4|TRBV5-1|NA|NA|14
CASSLDAGHEKLFF
TGCGCCAGCAGCTTGGATGCAGGGCACGAAAAACTGTTTTTT
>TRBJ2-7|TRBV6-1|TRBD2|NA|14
CASSESGRVYEQYF
TGTGCCAGCAGTGAAAGCGGGAGGGTCTACGAGCAGTACTTC
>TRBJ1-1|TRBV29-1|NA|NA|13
CSVEDSMNTEAFF
TGCAGCGTTGAGGACAGTATGAACACTGAAGCTTTCTTT
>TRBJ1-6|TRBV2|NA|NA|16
CASQEVLTRYNSPLHF
TGTGCCAGCCAGGAAGTCCTTACGCGCTATAATTCACCCCTCCACTTT
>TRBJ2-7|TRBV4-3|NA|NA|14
CASSQDEAQYEQYF
TGCGCCAGCAGCCAAGATGAGGCTCAGTACGAGCAGTACTTC
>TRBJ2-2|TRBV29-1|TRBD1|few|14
CSANRDRGSGELFF
TGCAGCGCGAACCGGGACAGGGGTTCCGGGGAGCTGTTTTTT
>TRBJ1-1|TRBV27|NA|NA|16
CASSSPRGRRLDEAFF
TGTGCCAGCAGTTCCCCCCGTGGCAGGCGTCTCGATGAAGCTTTCTTT
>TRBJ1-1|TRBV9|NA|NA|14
CASSVGNRHTEAFF
TGTGCCAGCAGCGTAGGGAACAGGCACACTGAAGCTTTCTTT
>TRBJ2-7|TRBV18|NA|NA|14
CASLPDRNSYEQYF
TGTGCCAGCCTCCCCGACAGGAACTCCTACGAGCAGTACTTC
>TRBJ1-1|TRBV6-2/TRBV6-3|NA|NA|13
CASSSNLNTEAFF
TGTGCCAGCAGTTCAAACTTGAACACTGAAGCTTTCTTT
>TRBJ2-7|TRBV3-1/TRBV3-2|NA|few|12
CASSRDSYEQYF
TGTGCCAGCAGTCGGGACTCCTACGAGCAGTACTTC
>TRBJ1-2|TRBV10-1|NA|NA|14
CASRGEGRNYGYTF
TGCGCCAGCAGGGGAGAGGGGAGGAACTATGGCTACACCTTC
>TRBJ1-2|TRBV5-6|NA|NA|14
CASSLVPGNYGYTF
TGTGCCAGCAGCTTGGTCCCAGGGAACTATGGCTACACCTTC
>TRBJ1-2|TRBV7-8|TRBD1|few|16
CASSRRGTGTGYGYTF
TGTGCCAGCAGCCGGAGGGGGACCGGGACAGGATATGGCTACACCTTC
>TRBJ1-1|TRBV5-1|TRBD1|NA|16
CASHKNMDRANTEAFF
TGCGCCAGCCACAAAAACATGGACAGGGCGAACACTGAAGCTTTCTTT
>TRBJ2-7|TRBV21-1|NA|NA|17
CASSKRGPGLGIYEQYF
TGTGCCAGCAGCAAAAGGGGACCGGGACTCGGAATCTACGAGCAGTACTTC
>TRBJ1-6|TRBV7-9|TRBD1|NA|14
CASSLEQGRSPLHF
TGTGCCAGCAGCTTAGAACAGGGGAGGTCACCCCTCCACTTT
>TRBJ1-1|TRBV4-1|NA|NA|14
CASSQPRKTGLAFF
TGCGCCAGCAGCCAACCCCGAAAAACAGGATTAGCTTTCTTT
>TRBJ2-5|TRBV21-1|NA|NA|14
CASSNGTGEETQYF
TGTGCCAGCAGCAACGGGACAGGGGAAGAGACCCAGTACTTC
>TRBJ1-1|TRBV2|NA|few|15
CASSEFRAANTEAFF
TGTGCCAGCAGTGAGTTTAGAGCTGCGAACACTGAAGCTTTCTTT
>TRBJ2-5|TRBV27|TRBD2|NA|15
CASSFSGGGFETQYF
TGTGCCAGCAGTTTTTCGGGAGGGGGATTCGAGACCCAGTACTTC
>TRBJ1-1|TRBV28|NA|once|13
CASTTPGGTEAFF
TGTGCCAGCACCACTCCCGGAGGCACTGAAGCTTTCTTT
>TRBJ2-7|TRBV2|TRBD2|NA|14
CASLGLAESYEQYF
TGTGCCAGCCTCGGACTAGCGGAATCCTACGAGCAGTACTTC
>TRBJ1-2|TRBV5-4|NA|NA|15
CASSLGPLIEEGYTF
TGTGCCAGCAGCTTGGGGCCCCTTATCGAGGAGGGCTACACCTTC
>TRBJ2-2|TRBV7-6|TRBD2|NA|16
CASSLGASGGTGELFF
TGTGCCAGCAGCTTAGGGGCTAGCGGGGGTACCGGGGAGCTGTTTTTT
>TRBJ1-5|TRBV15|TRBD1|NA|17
CATSRGGTGGADQPQHF
TGTGCCACCAGCAGAGGTGGGACAGGGGGCGCGGATCAGCCCCAGCATTTT
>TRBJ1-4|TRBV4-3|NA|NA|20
CASSEDWGGAVIRGWEKLFF
TGCGCCAGCAGCGAAGACTGGGGGGGCGCGGTAATTAGGGGTTGGGAAAAACTGTTTTTT
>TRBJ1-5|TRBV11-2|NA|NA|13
CASSFGPHQPQHF
TGTGCCAGCAGCTTCGGTCCCCATCAGCCCCAGCATTTT
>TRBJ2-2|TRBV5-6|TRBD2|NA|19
CASSLTSGLAGVLTGELFF
TGTGCCAGCAGCCTGACTTCTGGACTAGCGGGAGTTCTGACCGGGGAGCTGTTTTTT
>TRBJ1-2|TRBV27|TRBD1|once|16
CASSLSVGGAGYGYTF
TGTGCCAGCAGTTTATCCGTAGGGGGCGCGGGGTATGGCTACACCTTC
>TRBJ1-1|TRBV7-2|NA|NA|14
CASTEREVQFEAFF
TGTGCCAGCACTGAAAGAGAGGTGCAATTTGAAGCTTTCTTT
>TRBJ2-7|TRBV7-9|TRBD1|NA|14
CASSPRTGGYEQYF
TGTGCCAGCAGCCCTAGGACAGGGGGCTACGAGCAGTACTTC
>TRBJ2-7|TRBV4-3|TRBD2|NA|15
CASSQGLAGWDEQYF
TGCGCCAGCAGCCAAGGACTAGCGGGGTGGGACGAGCAGTACTTC
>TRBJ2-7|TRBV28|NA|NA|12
CASARISYEQYF
TGTGCCAGCGCCAGGATCTCCTACGAGCAGTACTTC